This T cell receptor beta chain comes out of a study of blood T cells in healthy people across ages. Overall study findings and caveats: Expanded clonotype shifts may have been confounded, as the donors had an unknown CMV status.

The use of a sample-barcoded 5' primer and a J-beta primer mix characterized a second PCR of 7 to 11 cycles. TCRdb re-called the 5' RACE reads through MiXCR, storing one row per CDR3 protein. The sample includes 800,000 to 1,300,000 distinct CDR3 sequences, 20% to 25% of them seen just once. For this clonotype: As yet, its antigen is unknown.

Trimming pared 3 bases from V and 5 bases from J, leaving 14 bases between. The CDR3 is 15 residues long. CDR1 is MNHEY and CDR2 is SMNVEV in the germline V gene (reference sequence). This same sample was also part of a study on T cells of mothers and their children.

This receptor was taken from a girl aged 2 to 9 in good health. The sample consisted of blood. This sequence joins TRBV27 and TRBJ1-5; D not certain. CDR3 nucleotides: TGTGCCAGCAGTTTGGGTTTGGGTGACTATCAGCCCCAGCATTTT. It yields the protein CASSLGLGDYQPQHF.